The 28 T cell receptor beta chains below come from one sample, sequenced in a study of control samples from healthy donors and cancer patients. Here immunoSEQ multiplex PCR was the method, and the copy in TCRdb shows in-frame clones only, minus some. The data contain 95,000 to 120,000 clones, approximately 80% of them singletons. Sequenced: blood. The source of these receptors is a young man in good health.

This clone has more than one count but fewer than ten. The genes are TRBV27 and TRBJ2-1, with D hard to call. This CDR3 has 15 amino acids. In germline, CDR1 is MNHEY, CDR2 SMNVEV (reference sequence). V lost 4 bases and J 0 bases, leaving 10 bases between the germline ends. In DNA form, the CDR3 reads TGTGCCAGCAGTTCCTTACGTAGCTCCTACAATGAGCAGTTCTTC. It translates to CASSSLRSSYNEQFF.

This clone came up once. V usage is TRBV6-2 or TRBV6-3 and J usage is TRBJ2-1, with D maybe TRBD2 (7 bases). CDR3 size: 13 residues. V shed 1 base and J shed 9 bases, with 10 bases lying between them. The germline gives CDR1 MNHEY, CDR2 SVGEGT. The CDR3 is CASSYWGGGEQFF. Here the CDR3 DNA reads TGTGCCAGCAGTTACTGGGGGGGCGGTGAGCAGTTCTTC.

The chain couples TRBV7-6 to TRBJ2-1; 8 bases agree with TRBD1. The ends lost 7 bases at V and 8 bases at J; junction bases unmatched: 16. The CDR3 covers 16 residues. Per the germline V gene, CDR1 is SGHVS and CDR2 is FNYEAQ. CDR3 residues: CASTPRPGGLFDEQFF. The CDR3 DNA follows: TGTGCCAGCACCCCCCGGCCAGGGGGCCTCTTCGATGAGCAGTTCTTC. The variable domain in full, with the rest retrieved from reference TRBV7-6 and TRBJ2-1, is GAGVSQSPRYKVTKRGQDVALRCDPISGHVSLYWYRQALGQGPEFLTYFNYEAQQDKSGLPNDRFSAERPEGSISTLTIQRTEQRDSAMYRCASTPRPGGLFDEQFFGPGTRLTVL.

The chain is built from TRBV20-1 and TRBJ2-7; D possibly uses TRBD1 or TRBD2 (5 bases each). CDR3 length equals 14 residues. V lost 3 bases and J 7 bases, leaving 19 bases between the germline ends. Germline loops: CDR1 DFQATT, CDR2 SNEGSKA (reference sequence). Here the CDR3 DNA reads TGCAGTGCTAGTAGAAATTTTGGGGGATGGGAGCAGTACTTC. Translated, it gives CSASRNFGGWEQYF.

The V call is TRBV9, the J call TRBJ2-2, with TRBD2 as a possible D gene (5 bases). Germline V CDR1 and CDR2: SGDLS, YYNGEE. The germline V and J ends were trimmed by 3 bases and 5 bases, with 11 bases remaining between them. This CDR3 has 14 amino acids. The CDR3, as DNA: TGTGCCAGCAGCGGGCGGGCTTGGACCGGGGAGCTGTTTTTT. This translates into CASSGRAWTGELFF.

Only one count was recorded for this clone. The chain has TRBV21-1 and TRBJ2-1; the table's D gene call, TRBD1, was not cross checked with the DNA. TRBV21-1 is designated a pseudogene. The CDR3 is 15 amino acids. The CDR3 protein is CASSKAGTGFNEQFF. DNA of the CDR3: TGTGCCAGCAGCAAAGCCGGGACAGGGTTCAATGAGCAGTTCTTC.

The chain recombines TRBV5-1 with TRBJ2-3; 8 nucleotides agree with TRBD2. The CDR3 totals 17 residues. V lost 0 bases and J lost 0; bases outside the gene matches: 6. Germline V gene data show CDR1 as SGHRS and CDR2 as YFSETQ. This chain's CDR3 is CASSLDGRGGSTDTQYF. In DNA form, the CDR3 reads TGCGCCAGCAGCTTGGATGGTCGGGGGGGTAGCACAGATACGCAGTATTTT.

The chain couples TRBV3-1 (or the pseudogene TRBV3-2) to TRBJ2-6; no definite D call. Germline CDR1 reads LGHDT; CDR2 reads YNNKEL (reference sequence). Between the trimmed V and J ends, which lost 0 bases and 0 bases, there was a span of 3 bases. The CDR3 is made up of 15 amino acids. The CDR3 region has the DNA TGTGCCAGCAGCCAAGAGGGCTCTGGGGCCAACGTCCTGACTTTC. This gives the protein CASSQEGSGANVLTF.

The chain combines TRBV28 with TRBJ2-5; 11 nucleotides align to TRBD2. In germline, CDR1 is MDHEN, CDR2 SYDVKM. This CDR3 region has 16 residues. V lost 5 bases to trimming and J lost 3 bases; unmatched junction nucleotides: 8. CDR3 amino acids: CASSPLSGGAEETQYF. CDR3 sequence (DNA): TGTGCCAGCAGTCCCCTTAGCGGGGGGGCGGAAGAGACCCAGTACTTC.

The chain joins TRBV7-2 to TRBJ2-2; 8 bases match TRBD2. The CDR3 totals 16 residues. The germline V gene has CDR1 SGHTA and CDR2 FQGNSA. The V gene end was trimmed by 3 bases and the J gene end by 4 bases; junction bases not matched to a gene: 7. CDR3 nucleotides: TGTGCCAGCAGCTTTCAGACTAGCGTGGTCACCGGGGAGCTGTTTTTT. Residues: CASSFQTSVVTGELFF.

The CDR3 nucleotides are TGTGCCAGCAGGGACAGGGAGTGGTCCTATAATTCACCCCTCCACTTT. Its protein is CASRDREWSYNSPLHF. The V call is TRBV7-2, the J call TRBJ1-6; 8 positions match TRBD1. With V trimmed by 6 bases and J by 1 base, 5 bases remained unmatched. Looked up from germline, CDR1 is SGHTA and CDR2 is FQGNSA. CDR3 length: 16 amino acids. The entire variable domain, with the rest obtained from reference TRBV7-2 and TRBJ1-6, is as follows: GAGVSQSPSNKVTEKGKDVELRCDPISGHTALYWYRQSLGQGLEFLIYFQGNSAPDKSGLPSDRFSAERTGGSVSTLTIQRTQQEDSAVYLCASRDREWSYNSPLHFGNGTRLTVT.

The genes are TRBV5-5 and TRBJ2-7; 9 nucleotides line up with TRBD1. The CDR3 totals 14 residues. V dropped 0 bases and J dropped 6; count of bases not matched to a gene: 4. From germline, CDR1 is SGHKS and CDR2 YYEKEE (reference sequence). The CDR3 loop is CASSLDRGLVEQYF. DNA for the CDR3: TGTGCCAGCAGCTTGGACAGGGGGCTGGTCGAGCAGTACTTC. Full variable domain (outside the CDR3, taken from reference TRBV5-5 and TRBJ2-7): DAGVTQSPTHLIKTRGQQVTLRCSPISGHKSVSWYQQVLGQGPQFIFQYYEKEERGRGNFPDRFSARQFPNYSSELNVNALLLGDSALYLCASSLDRGLVEQYFGPGTRLTVT.

The V gene is TRBV6-5, the J gene TRBJ2-3; 8 bases match TRBD1. Germline-derived CDR1 and CDR2 are MNHEY and SVGAGI. The CDR3 extends over 15 amino acids. J was trimmed by 3 bases and V by 6 bases; bases with no gene match: 8. The DNA of the CDR3 is TGTGCCAGCAGGCGCGACAGGGGAGGTACAGATACGCAGTATTTT. Protein product: CASRRDRGGTDTQYF.

The chain uses TRBV5-1 and TRBJ1-2; 8 bases match TRBD1. Unmatched junction bases numbered 8, after V lost 2 bases and J lost 2 bases. Germline CDR1 SGHRS, CDR2 YFSETQ. This CDR3 is 16 amino acids long. CDR3 DNA sequence: TGCGCCAGCAGCTTTGGGACAGGCCCTCAGAACTATGGCTACACCTTC. This sequence encodes CASSFGTGPQNYGYTF.

The chain recombines TRBV9 with TRBJ1-2, with D tentatively TRBD1 (6 bases). This CDR3 is 14 amino acids long. CDR1 SGDLS and CDR2 YYNGEE come from the germline V gene. The V and J ends lost 1 base and 8 bases respectively, with 15 bases between them. The CDR3, as DNA: TGTGCCAGCAGCGTAAACCAGGGGCAAGCCGGCTACACCTTC. It is translated as CASSVNQGQAGYTF.

V is TRBV6-2 or TRBV6-3 and J is TRBJ2-3; D is uncertain. Germline V gene lookup returns CDR1 MNHEY and CDR2 SVGEGT. The CDR3 sequence is 11 residues long. Trimming left V 0 bases short and J 5 bases short, with 0 bases between. CDR3: CASSYSDTQYF. CDR3 bases: TGTGCCAGCAGTTACTCAGATACGCAGTATTTT.

The chain joins TRBV27 to TRBJ2-5; the match to TRBD2 covers 16 bases. The ends lost 5 bases at V and 2 bases at J; junction bases unmatched: 11. Germline V gene lookup returns CDR1 MNHEY and CDR2 SMNVEV (reference sequence). This CDR3 has 19 amino acids. The CDR3 here is CASSPVPPGLAGGQETQYF. The CDR3 DNA sequence: TGTGCCAGCAGTCCAGTACCCCCGGGACTAGCGGGGGGGCAAGAGACCCAGTACTTC.

The chain links TRBV30 to TRBJ2-7, with 9 bases fitting TRBD1. The CDR3 is 14 amino acids. CDR1 is GTSNPN and CDR2 is SVGIG in the germline V gene (reference sequence). J lost 4 bases, V lost 0 bases, and 4 bases had no gene match. The CDR3 sequence is CAWSVGTGRYEQYF. CDR3 coding DNA: TGTGCCTGGAGTGTAGGGACAGGGAGGTACGAGCAGTACTTC.

The V and J genes are TRBV7-9 and TRBJ1-5; D not certain. The CDR3 runs 13 residues. The V end was cut by 1 base, the J end by 4 bases, with 5 bases between. The germline V gene has CDR1 SEHNR and CDR2 FQNEAQ (reference sequence). The CDR3 DNA is TGTGCCAGCAGCTTAGATCCGAATCAGCCCCAGCATTTT. Translated, it gives CASSLDPNQPQHF.

The V gene is TRBV4-2, the J gene TRBJ1-5, with TRBD1 identical over 7 bases. The ends lost 0 bases at V and 4 bases at J; junction bases unmatched: 3. The V gene's germline CDR1 is LGHNA and CDR2 YNFKEQ. This CDR3 spans 15 amino acids. This CDR3 is CASSQDGDRNQPQHF. CDR3 coding DNA: TGTGCCAGCAGCCAAGACGGGGACAGAAATCAGCCCCAGCATTTT.

The V and J genes are TRBV25-1 and TRBJ1-2; 11 nucleotides match TRBD1. Germline CDR1 and CDR2: MGHDK and SYGVNS. Trimming removed 2 bases from V and 2 bases from J; junction bases left unmatched: 1. The CDR3 contains 15 residues. The CDR3 protein is CASSERDRGNYGYTF. DNA of the CDR3: TGTGCCAGCAGTGAACGGGACAGGGGGAACTATGGCTACACCTTC.

The rearrangement joins TRBV6-5 to TRBJ2-7; a possible D gene is TRBD2 (5 bases). The V gene lost 6 bases and the J gene lost 2 bases, with 17 bases spanning the gap. Germline V gene sequence: CDR1 MNHEY, CDR2 SVGAGI. This CDR3 comprises 15 residues. For the CDR3, the DNA is TGTGCCAGCAGAGAGGGTATCGGCGGCGCCTACGAGCAGTACTTC. Translated, it gives CASREGIGGAYEQYF.

The rearrangement uses TRBV29-1 and TRBJ1-2; D gene ambiguous. CDR3 length: 15 amino acids. The germline V gene has CDR1 SQVTM and CDR2 ANQGSEA. Between the trimmed V and J ends, which lost 5 bases and 4 bases, there was a span of 20 bases. CDR3 region: CSVFTTTGGAYGYTF. The CDR3 DNA follows: TGCAGCGTTTTTACCACGACGGGAGGTGCCTATGGCTACACCTTC.

The chain has TRBV18 and TRBJ1-5; D is undetermined. The length of the CDR3 is 13 residues. The germline V gene has CDR1 KGHSH and CDR2 LQKENI. V was trimmed by 4 bases and J by 3 bases, leaving 7 bases between them. For the CDR3, the DNA is TGTGCCAGCTCACAGGAGAACAATCAGCCCCAGCATTTT. Protein product: CASSQENNQPQHF.

The chain joins TRBV30 to TRBJ1-3; D remains unclear. The CDR3 consists of 14 residues. V was trimmed by 2 bases and J by 0 bases, leaving 8 bases between them. The germline CDR1 and CDR2 sequences are GTSNPN and SVGIG (reference sequence). The DNA for the CDR3 is TGTGCCTGGAGTACTGACTCCTCTGGAAACACCATATATTTT. Translated: CAWSTDSSGNTIYF.

The chain links TRBV5-5 to TRBJ2-3; D ambiguous. The CDR3 totals 16 residues. The V gene's germline CDR1 is SGHKS and CDR2 YYEKEE (reference sequence). The V gene lost 1 base and the J gene lost 2 bases, with 14 bases spanning the gap. Written as DNA, the CDR3 is TGTGCCAGCAGCTTGCATCCGGAACTTCCCACAGATACGCAGTATTTT. As protein: CASSLHPELPTDTQYF. The full variable domain, its missing parts supplied by reference TRBV5-5 and TRBJ2-3, is DAGVTQSPTHLIKTRGQQVTLRCSPISGHKSVSWYQQVLGQGPQFIFQYYEKEERGRGNFPDRFSARQFPNYSSELNVNALLLGDSALYLCASSLHPELPTDTQYFGPGTRLTVL.

This sequence joins TRBV28 and TRBJ1-6; 10 nucleotides line up with TRBD1. CDR1 MDHEN and CDR2 SYDVKM come from the germline V gene. Trimming cost V 0 bases and J 10 bases; bases outside gene matches: 3. The CDR3 sequence is 15 residues long. The CDR3, as DNA: TGTGCCAGCAGTTTATGGACAGGGGGCAGCTCACCCCTCCACTTT. It encodes CASSLWTGGSSPLHF.

The chain recombines TRBV11-3 with TRBJ2-2; 8 bases are a match to TRBD1. Germline CDR1 is SGHNT and CDR2 is YENEEA. V dropped 1 base and J dropped 4; count of bases not matched to a gene: 5. The CDR3 runs to 16 residues. The CDR3 reads CASSLGGRGRTGELFF. The CDR3 DNA follows: TGTGCCAGCAGCTTAGGTGGCAGGGGGCGCACCGGGGAGCTGTTTTTT. Full variable domain (outside the CDR3, taken from reference TRBV11-3 and TRBJ2-2): EAGVVQSPRYKIIEKKQPVAFWCNPISGHNTLYWYLQNLGQGPELLIRYENEEAVDDSQLPKDRFSAERLKGVDSTLKIQPAELGDSAVYLCASSLGGRGRTGELFFGEGSRLTVL.